A single sample is the source of the 27 T cell receptor beta chains below, sequenced in a study of blood T cells in healthy people across ages. The second PCR ran roughly 6 to 12 cycles with a sample-barcoded 5' primer and J-beta primers. Each CDR3 protein is one row after TCRdb ran MiXCR on the 5' RACE reads. The repertoire holds over a million distinct CDR3 sequences, 20% to 25% seen once, with around 0.75% in the top ten. These data were likewise used in another study, on T cells of mothers and their children.

The sample was blood. The receptors stem from a girl between 2 and 10 years old in good health.

The chain joins TRBV12-3 or TRBV12-4 to TRBJ2-5; D ambiguous. The CDR3 extends over 16 amino acids. Trimming shortened V by 3 bases and J by 4 bases, and 18 bases separated the two germline ends. The CDR3 reads CASSFERGAMGETQYF. The CDR3 DNA is TGTGCCAGCAGTTTTGAACGCGGAGCGATGGGAGAGACCCAGTACTTC.

The CDR3 region is CAIGTGMPTEAFF. CDR3 nucleotide sequence: TGTGCCATAGGGACAGGGATGCCCACTGAAGCTTTCTTT. The chain couples TRBV10-3 to TRBJ1-1, with TRBD1 matching 9 bases. There are 13 residues in the CDR3. With 9 bases clipped from V and 4 bases from J, the junction kept 6 bases outside the gene matches. Germline CDR1 ENHRY, CDR2 SYGVKD.

CDR3 loop: CSVEIGRGDIAYEQYF. CDR3 DNA: TGCAGCGTTGAAATAGGAAGGGGGGACATTGCCTACGAGCAGTACTTC. V gene TRBV29-1 combines with J gene TRBJ2-7, with D possibly called TRBD1 or TRBD2 (6 bases each). The CDR3 is 16 amino acids. Germline V gene sequence: CDR1 SQVTM, CDR2 ANQGSEA. Deletions cut 2 bases from V and 2 bases from J, with 19 bases between.

This sequence joins TRBV11-2 and TRBJ2-5; the D call may be TRBD1 or TRBD2 (7 bases each). The germline V and J ends were trimmed by 5 bases and 2 bases, with 15 bases remaining between them. The CDR3 totals 15 residues. Germline lookup yields CDR1 SGHAT and CDR2 FQNNGV. The CDR3 nucleotides are TGTGCCAGCAGCGCGAGGCAGGGGGGGCAAGAGACCCAGTACTTC. Protein: CASSARQGGQETQYF. The whole variable domain, filled in from reference TRBV11-2 and TRBJ2-5, reads EAGVAQSPRYKIIEKRQSVAFWCNPISGHATLYWYQQILGQGPKLLIQFQNNGVVDDSQLPKDRFSAERLKGVDSTLKIQPAKLEDSAVYLCASSARQGGQETQYFGPGTRLLVL.

This clonotype has a handful of counts. V usage is TRBV28 and J usage is TRBJ2-1; possibly TRBD1 for D (7 bases). With 3 bases removed from V and 5 bases from J, the gap between germline ends came to 20 bases. This CDR3 has 17 amino acids. Germline V gene lookup returns CDR1 MDHEN and CDR2 SYDVKM. CDR3 DNA sequence: TGTGCCAGCAGTTTCAAGCTCTGGAGGGGGCCAGACAATGAGCAGTTCTTC. Protein sequence: CASSFKLWRGPDNEQFF.

The chain has TRBV27 and TRBJ2-3; D unresolved. CDR3 size: 15 residues. Deletions cut 5 bases from V and 5 bases from J, with 17 bases between. Germline CDR1 and CDR2: MNHEY and SMNVEV (reference sequence). Here the CDR3 DNA reads TGTGCCAGCAGTCCACCGACGGTCCGTAGAGATACGCAGTATTTT. Translated: CASSPPTVRRDTQYF.

There are a few counts of this clonotype. The rearrangement joins TRBV28 to TRBJ1-4; perhaps TRBD1 as D (6 bases). Trimming took 6 bases from V and 8 from J, leaving 16 bases between them. Germline CDR1 MDHEN, CDR2 SYDVKM. The CDR3 extends over 14 amino acids. CDR3 in amino acids: CASSYRVSEEKLFF. DNA for the CDR3: TGTGCCAGCAGCTACAGGGTTTCAGAAGAAAAACTGTTTTTT.

This clonotype was detected only a few times. This sequence joins TRBV28 and TRBJ2-4; TRBD2 agrees at 14 bases. The V and J ends lost 6 bases and 10 bases, in that order; junction bases with no gene match: 8. CDR1 is MDHEN and CDR2 is SYDVKM in the germline V gene. The CDR3 extends over 15 amino acids. The chain's CDR3 is CASRGGLAGDMIQYF. CDR3 sequence (DNA): TGTGCCAGCAGGGGGGGACTAGCGGGAGATATGATTCAGTACTTC.

Comments on this clonotype: The final CDR3 position lacks the conserved phenylalanine or tryptophan, pointing to a likely read error. The chain uses TRBV28 and TRBJ2-7; TRBD1 matches at 8 bases. V was clipped by 6 bases and J by 2 bases; unmatched bases: 6. CDR3 length: 14 residues. Germline V gene sequence: CDR1 MDHEN, CDR2 SYDVKM. The CDR3 DNA reads TGTGCCAGCAGCAAGGACAGGGACCCCTACGAGCAGTACATC. This sequence encodes CASSKDRDPYEQYI.

The table lists this clonotype with a few counts. The chain links TRBV6-6 to TRBJ1-4, with D tentatively TRBD1 (5 bases). Germline CDR1 MNHNY, CDR2 SVGAGI (reference sequence). Trimming pared 4 bases from V and 2 bases from J, leaving 11 bases between. The CDR3 is 15 amino acids. For the CDR3, the DNA is TGTGCCAGCAGTTCCCAGGGTGGCACTAATGAAAAACTGTTTTTT. Translation gives CASSSQGGTNEKLFF.

In its sample, this clonotype was seen a few times. The rearrangement uses TRBV6-5 and TRBJ2-4; weak D call: TRBD1 (5 bases). Germline V gene lookup returns CDR1 MNHEY and CDR2 SVGAGI. Trimming cost V 6 bases and J 8 bases, with 14 bases left between them. CDR3 length equals 13 residues. The DNA of the CDR3 is TGTGCCAGCAGCTCAGGGTTTGGCGACATTCAGTACTTC. Protein product: CASSSGFGDIQYF.

CDR3 bases: TGCGCCAGCAGCCCGACACTGACTCGACAGGCATTAAAAAACATTCAGTACTTC. Residues: CASSPTLTRQALKNIQYF. The rearrangement links TRBV4-1 to TRBJ2-4, with D perhaps matching TRBD1 (6 bases). Germline lookup yields CDR1 MGHRA and CDR2 YSYEKL. The V gene lost 4 bases and the J gene lost 4 bases, with 23 bases spanning the gap. There are 18 residues in the CDR3.

The V call is TRBV28, the J call TRBJ1-4; no definite D call. The V gene's germline CDR1 is MDHEN and CDR2 SYDVKM. V shed 5 bases and J shed 0 bases, with 10 bases lying between them. The CDR3 spans 15 residues. CDR3 residues: CASSLADTTNEKLFF. CDR3 nucleotides: TGTGCCAGCAGTCTCGCAGATACAACTAATGAAAAACTGTTTTTT.

This clonotype was seen only a few times. The chain has TRBV6-2 or TRBV6-3 and TRBJ2-1, with D possibly being TRBD2 (5 bases). Per the germline V gene, CDR1 is MNHEY and CDR2 is SVGEGT. The V gene lost 4 bases and the J gene lost 0 bases, with 13 bases spanning the gap. This CDR3 has 16 residues. In nucleotides, the CDR3 is TGTGCCAGCAGTTCCCTTCCCGGGATCTCCTACAATGAGCAGTTCTTC. Protein product: CASSSLPGISYNEQFF.

This clonotype was seen a single time. The chain employs TRBV12-3 or TRBV12-4 and TRBJ1-5; D remains ambiguous. Trimming stripped 2 bases from V and 4 bases from J, with 9 bases between. There are 14 residues in the CDR3. The CDR3 loop is CASSLNSANQPQHF. CDR3 sequence (DNA): TGTGCCAGCAGTTTAAACTCTGCGAATCAGCCCCAGCATTTT.

The rearrangement uses TRBV6-1 and TRBJ2-2, with D possibly being TRBD2 (5 bases). V gave up 3 bases and J gave up 1 base, with 9 bases separating them. Germline CDR1 is MNHNS and CDR2 is SASEGT. The CDR3 extends over 15 amino acids. CDR3 DNA sequence: TGTGCCAGCAGTGACCTAGGACTGAACACCGGGGAGCTGTTTTTT. This encodes CASSDLGLNTGELFF.

This clonotype was seen a few times. One junction end disagrees with the germline gene, perhaps due to a read error. CDR3 bases: TGTGCCAGCAGCCCCGCCTTTGGTCCCGGGGAGCTGTCTTTT. Its translation: CASSPAFGPGELSF. The V call is TRBV11-2, the J call TRBJ2-2; D may be TRBD2 (5 bases). Germline CDR1 and CDR2: SGHAT and FQNNGV. This CDR3 has 14 amino acids.

V gene TRBV6-6 combines with J gene TRBJ2-7; TRBD2 matches at 10 bases. The DNA end lines up better with TRBJ2-1; the J call may be wrong. The CDR3 has 15 amino acids. Germline V gene lookup returns CDR1 MNHNY and CDR2 SVGAGI (reference sequence). The CDR3 loop is CASSYRASGGDEQFF. The DNA for the CDR3 is TGTGCCAGCAGTTACCGGGCCAGCGGGGGGGATGAGCAGTTCTTC.

As to this clonotype: The germline gene is not matched at one end of the junction; a read error may be the cause. The chain is built from TRBV11-2 and TRBJ2-3; perhaps D is TRBD1 or TRBD2 (5 bases each). CDR3 size: 15 residues. From germline, CDR1 is SGHAT and CDR2 FQNNGV. The CDR3 protein is CASSLEWDGTDTRYF. The CDR3 nucleotides read TGTGCCAGCAGCTTAGAATGGGACGGCACAGATACGCGGTATTTT. The full variable domain, its missing parts supplied by reference TRBV11-2 and TRBJ2-3, is EAGVAQSPRYKIIEKRQSVAFWCNPISGHATLYWYQQILGQGPKLLIQFQNNGVVDDSQLPKDRFSAERLKGVDSTLKIQPAKLEDSAVYLCASSLEWDGTDTRYFGPGTRLTVL.

The CDR3 DNA is TGTGCCAGCAGCCGGACTAGCCTATCCTACAATGAGCAGTTCTTC. Residues: CASSRTSLSYNEQFF. The chain carries TRBV5-5 and TRBJ2-1, with 8 bases aligning to TRBD2. The CDR3 spans 15 residues. Germline values: CDR1 SGHKS, CDR2 YYEKEE (reference sequence). With V trimmed by 4 bases and J by 1 base, 4 bases remained unmatched.

The rearrangement links TRBV28 to TRBJ1-1; tentative D call: TRBD1 (5 bases). The germline V gene has CDR1 MDHEN and CDR2 SYDVKM. Deletions cut 5 bases from V and 6 bases from J, with 10 bases between. The length of the CDR3 is 12 residues. The CDR3 is CASSGLGAEAFF. CDR3 DNA: TGTGCCAGCAGTGGTCTAGGGGCTGAAGCTTTCTTT.

This sequence joins TRBV15 and TRBJ2-5, with 7 bases identical to TRBD2. V shed 4 bases and J 6 bases; nucleotides not matched to a gene: 8. CDR3 length: 14 amino acids. Germline V lookup: CDR1 LNHNV, CDR2 YYDKDF (reference sequence). CDR3 region: CATSIAGQTKTQYF. The DNA of the CDR3 is TGTGCCACCAGCATAGCGGGCCAAACGAAGACCCAGTACTTC.

The chain has TRBV20-1 and TRBJ1-1, with D uncertain. The V end was cut by 2 bases, the J end by 1 base, with 11 bases between. This CDR3 has 14 amino acids. CDR1 and CDR2 (germline): DFQATT, SNEGSKA (reference sequence). CDR3 sequence reads: CSARRGLGNTEAFF. In DNA form, the CDR3 reads TGCAGTGCTAGACGCGGCCTGGGGAACACTGAAGCTTTCTTT.

This clonotype was seen only a few times. This sequence joins TRBV7-9 and TRBJ2-1; D gene uncertain. This CDR3 region has 17 residues. In germline, CDR1 is SEHNR, CDR2 FQNEAQ (reference sequence). Trimming removed 5 bases from V and 4 bases from J, with 21 bases in between. CDR3 region: CASSGVAKLPEYNEQFF. The DNA of the CDR3 is TGTGCCAGCAGCGGAGTGGCCAAACTCCCTGAATACAATGAGCAGTTCTTC.

This clonotype was counted a few times. The junction departs from germline at one end; a sequencing error may be responsible. The gene calls are TRBV5-1 and TRBJ2-3, with D possibly TRBD2 on 6 matching bases. The CDR3 runs to 15 residues. Germline CDR1 and CDR2: SGHRS and YFSETQ. CDR3 nucleotides: TGCGCCGGCAGCTTGGGCGGGGCGGTCACAGATACGCAGTATTTT. Its translation is CAGSLGGAVTDTQYF.

This chain joins TRBV6-2 or TRBV6-3 and TRBJ1-6, with unresolved D. V lost 4 bases and J 8 bases, leaving 12 bases between the germline ends. Per germline, CDR1 MNHEY and CDR2 SVGEGT. CDR3 length: 14 amino acids. Here the CDR3 DNA reads TGTGCCAGCAGTTCCCCACCTATGGATTCACCCCTCCACTTT. This translates into CASSSPPMDSPLHF.

This clonotype appeared a few times. The gene calls are TRBV27 and TRBJ2-1; D is undetermined. CDR3 length: 14 amino acids. The V gene lost 3 bases and the J gene lost 2 bases, with 8 bases spanning the gap. Germline loops: CDR1 MNHEY, CDR2 SMNVEV (reference sequence). The CDR3: CASSFESAYNEQFF. The CDR3, as DNA: TGTGCCAGCAGTTTTGAGAGCGCCTACAATGAGCAGTTCTTC.